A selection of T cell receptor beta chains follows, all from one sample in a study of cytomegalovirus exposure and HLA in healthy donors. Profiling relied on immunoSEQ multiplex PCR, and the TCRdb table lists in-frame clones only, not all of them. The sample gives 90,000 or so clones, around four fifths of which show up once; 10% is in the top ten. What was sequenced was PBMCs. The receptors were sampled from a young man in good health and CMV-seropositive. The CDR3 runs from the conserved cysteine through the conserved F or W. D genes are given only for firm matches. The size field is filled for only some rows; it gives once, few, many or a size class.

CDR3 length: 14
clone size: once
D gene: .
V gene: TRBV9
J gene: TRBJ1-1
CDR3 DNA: TGTGCCAGCAGCCCTCGGGGGGGGACCAATGAAGCTTTCTTT
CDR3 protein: CASSPRGGTNEAFF

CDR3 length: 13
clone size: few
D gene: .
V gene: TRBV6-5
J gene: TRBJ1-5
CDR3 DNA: TGTGCCAGCAGTTTACAGGAAAATCAGCCCCAGCATTTT
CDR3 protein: CASSLQENQPQHF

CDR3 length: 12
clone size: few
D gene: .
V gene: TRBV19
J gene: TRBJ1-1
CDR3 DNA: TGTGCCAGCGCAACAGGAGTTTTTGAAGCTTTCTTT
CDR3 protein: CASATGVFEAFF

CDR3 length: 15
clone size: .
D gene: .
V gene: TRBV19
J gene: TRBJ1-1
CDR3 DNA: TGTGCCAGTAGTACCGGACAGTCGGGGCTCACTGAAGCTTTCTTT
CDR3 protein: CASSTGQSGLTEAFF

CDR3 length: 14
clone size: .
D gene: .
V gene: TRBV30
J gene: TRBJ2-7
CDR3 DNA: TGTGCCTGGAGCGGGGGTCGTTTGTCCTACGAGCAGTACTTC
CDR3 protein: CAWSGGRLSYEQYF

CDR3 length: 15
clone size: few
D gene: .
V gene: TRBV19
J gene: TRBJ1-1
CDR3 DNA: TGTGCCAGTAGTACTCAACGACAGGTGAACACTGAAGCTTTCTTT
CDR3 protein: CASSTQRQVNTEAFF

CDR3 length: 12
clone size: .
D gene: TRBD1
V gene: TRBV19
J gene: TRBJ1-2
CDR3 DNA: TGTGCCTCAAGGGACAGGGACTATGGCTACACCTTC
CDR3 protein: CASRDRDYGYTF

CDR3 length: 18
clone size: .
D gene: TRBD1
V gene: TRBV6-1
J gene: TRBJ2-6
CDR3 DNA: TGTGCCAGCAGGGAAAGACAGGGGTGGAGCTCTGGGGCCAACGTCCTGACTTTC
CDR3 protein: CASRERQGWSSGANVLTF

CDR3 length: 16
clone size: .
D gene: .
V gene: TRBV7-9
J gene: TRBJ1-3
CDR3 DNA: TGTGCCAGCAGCCCTCACCTACCGGGACTCGAAAACACCATATATTTT
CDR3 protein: CASSPHLPGLENTIYF

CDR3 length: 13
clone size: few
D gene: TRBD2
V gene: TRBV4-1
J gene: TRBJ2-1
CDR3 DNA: TGCGCCAGCAGCCCCGTAGCGGGGGGTGAGCAGTTCTTC
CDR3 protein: CASSPVAGGEQFF

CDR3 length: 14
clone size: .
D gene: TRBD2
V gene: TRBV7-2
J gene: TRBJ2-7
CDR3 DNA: TGTGCCAGCAGCTCCGGACTAGCGCACTACGAGCAGTACTTC
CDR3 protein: CASSSGLAHYEQYF

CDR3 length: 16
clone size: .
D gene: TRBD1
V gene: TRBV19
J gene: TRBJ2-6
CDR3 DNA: TGTGCCAGTAGCAGCCAGGGGGCGTCAGGGGCCAACGTCCTGACTTTC
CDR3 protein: CASSSQGASGANVLTF

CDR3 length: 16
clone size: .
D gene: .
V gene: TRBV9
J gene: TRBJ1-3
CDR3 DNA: TGTGCCAGCAGCGTAGGGGACAACCCTTCAGGGAGCACCATATATTTT
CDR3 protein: CASSVGDNPSGSTIYF

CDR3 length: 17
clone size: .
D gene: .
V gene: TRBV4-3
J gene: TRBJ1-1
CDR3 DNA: TGCGCCAGCAGCCAAGTACAGGGAGTTAACATGAACACTGAAGCTTTCTTT
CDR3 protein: CASSQVQGVNMNTEAFF

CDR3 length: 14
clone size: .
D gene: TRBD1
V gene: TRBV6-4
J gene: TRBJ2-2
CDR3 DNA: TGTGCCAGCAGGGGGACAGGGGACACCGGGGAGCTGTTTTTT
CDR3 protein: CASRGTGDTGELFF

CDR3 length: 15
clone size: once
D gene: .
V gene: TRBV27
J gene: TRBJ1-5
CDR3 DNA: TGTGCCAGCAGTTTTGTGGCAGGGAAGGATCAGCCCCAGCATTTT
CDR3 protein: CASSFVAGKDQPQHF

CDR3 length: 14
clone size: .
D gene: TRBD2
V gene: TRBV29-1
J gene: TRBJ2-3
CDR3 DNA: TGCAGCGTTCGGGAGGGCTCTAGCACAGATACGCAGTATTTT
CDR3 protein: CSVREGSSTDTQYF

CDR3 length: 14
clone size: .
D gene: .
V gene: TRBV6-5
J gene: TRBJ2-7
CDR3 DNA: TGTGCCAGCATAGGTCAGGGGACCTCCTACGAGCAGTACTTC
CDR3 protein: CASIGQGTSYEQYF

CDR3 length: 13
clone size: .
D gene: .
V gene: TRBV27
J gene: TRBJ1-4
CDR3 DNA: TGTGCCAGCAGTTTAGGGCGGGGTGAAAAACTGTTTTTT
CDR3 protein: CASSLGRGEKLFF

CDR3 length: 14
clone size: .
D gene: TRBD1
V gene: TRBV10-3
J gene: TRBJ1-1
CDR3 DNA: TGTGCCATCAGCTCTACAGGGGGTCGCACTGAAGCTTTCTTT
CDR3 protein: CAISSTGGRTEAFF

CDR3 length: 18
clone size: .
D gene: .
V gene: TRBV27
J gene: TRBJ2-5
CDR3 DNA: TGTGCCAGCAGCCCCCGCGCCGGGACTCCAAGTAGGAAAGAGACCCAGTACTTC
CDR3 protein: CASSPRAGTPSRKETQYF

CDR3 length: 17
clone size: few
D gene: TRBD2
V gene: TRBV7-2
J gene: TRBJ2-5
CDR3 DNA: TGTGCCAGCAGCTTAGCGCGCACTAGCGGGGCGCAAGAGACCCAGTACTTC
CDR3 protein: CASSLARTSGAQETQYF

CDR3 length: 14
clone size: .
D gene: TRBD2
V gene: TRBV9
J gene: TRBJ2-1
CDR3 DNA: TGTGCCAGCAACGGGGGGGCGCTAGGGAATGAGCAGTTCTTC
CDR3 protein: CASNGGALGNEQFF

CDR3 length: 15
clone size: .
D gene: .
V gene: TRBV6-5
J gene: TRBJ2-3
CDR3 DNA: TGTGCCAGCAGTTACCGGGGGGCTAGCACAGATACGCAGTATTTT
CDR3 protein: CASSYRGASTDTQYF